This T cell receptor (beta chain) was sequenced during a study of blood T cell repertoires in COVID-19. Study-level background: Samples representing acute and convalescent COVID-19 were sourced from the United States, Italy and Spain.

This CDR3 contains 11 residues. V was shortened by 3 bases and J by 5 bases, with 5 bases between the two germline ends. CDR1 is SEHNR and CDR2 is FQNEAQ in the germline V gene (reference sequence). In the study's own analysis: Estimation of nucleated cell counts was performed using reference gene primer amplification. Sequencing used immunoSEQ multiplex PCR; TCRdb keeps in-frame clones, though not all of them. V, J and clone size are those of that table, while D and trimming were read from the DNA. The data contain a few hundred thousand clones, roughly 91% of them singletons. The chain uses TRBV7-9 and TRBJ2-7; no clear D. This TCR came from a woman aged 25 to 39 who had recovered from COVID-19. Sequences were obtained from PBMCs or T cells enriched from blood (not recorded which). CDR3 in amino acids: CASSFGHEQYF. CDR3 nucleotide sequence: TGTGCCAGCAGCTTTGGCCACGAGCAGTACTTC.